This record covers a single TCR beta chain. What it recognizes is unknown. UMIs with a 6-nucleotide sample barcode were added by template switching. TCRdb re-called the 5' RACE reads and shows each CDR3 protein once, DNA omitted. This sample's table has about 330,000 distinct CDR3 sequences. Whole blood, unsorted for T cells, was the source of total RNA. The CDR3 spans 13 residues. Germline CDR1 MNHNS, CDR2 SASEGT. The data belong to a study of monozygotic twins with inflammatory bowel disease. Study-level results: Lower sharing of clonotypes with other individuals was seen in IBD patients than in healthy twins. This was most marked in patients showing signs of disease activity. Those with IBD had lower TCRbeta diversity (inverse Simpson) than their healthy co-twins did.

This sequence was found in a human donor with ulcerative colitis or Crohn's disease, or a healthy co-twin of an affected twin (not recorded which). Sequencing was done on a sample of blood. The chain has TRBV6-1 and TRBJ2-3. CDR3: CASRTLSTDTQYF.